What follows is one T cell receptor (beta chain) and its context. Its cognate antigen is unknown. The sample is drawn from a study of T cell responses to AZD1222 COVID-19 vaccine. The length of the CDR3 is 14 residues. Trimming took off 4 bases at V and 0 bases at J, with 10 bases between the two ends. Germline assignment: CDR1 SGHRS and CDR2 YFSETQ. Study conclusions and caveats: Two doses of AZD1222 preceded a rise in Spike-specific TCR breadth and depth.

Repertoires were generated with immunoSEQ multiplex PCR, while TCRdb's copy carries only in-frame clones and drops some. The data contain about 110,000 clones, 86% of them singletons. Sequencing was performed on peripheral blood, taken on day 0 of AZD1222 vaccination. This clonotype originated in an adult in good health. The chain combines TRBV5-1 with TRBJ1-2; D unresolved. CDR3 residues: CASSQGWSNYGYTF. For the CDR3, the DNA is TGCGCCAGCAGCCAAGGGTGGTCTAACTATGGCTACACCTTC.